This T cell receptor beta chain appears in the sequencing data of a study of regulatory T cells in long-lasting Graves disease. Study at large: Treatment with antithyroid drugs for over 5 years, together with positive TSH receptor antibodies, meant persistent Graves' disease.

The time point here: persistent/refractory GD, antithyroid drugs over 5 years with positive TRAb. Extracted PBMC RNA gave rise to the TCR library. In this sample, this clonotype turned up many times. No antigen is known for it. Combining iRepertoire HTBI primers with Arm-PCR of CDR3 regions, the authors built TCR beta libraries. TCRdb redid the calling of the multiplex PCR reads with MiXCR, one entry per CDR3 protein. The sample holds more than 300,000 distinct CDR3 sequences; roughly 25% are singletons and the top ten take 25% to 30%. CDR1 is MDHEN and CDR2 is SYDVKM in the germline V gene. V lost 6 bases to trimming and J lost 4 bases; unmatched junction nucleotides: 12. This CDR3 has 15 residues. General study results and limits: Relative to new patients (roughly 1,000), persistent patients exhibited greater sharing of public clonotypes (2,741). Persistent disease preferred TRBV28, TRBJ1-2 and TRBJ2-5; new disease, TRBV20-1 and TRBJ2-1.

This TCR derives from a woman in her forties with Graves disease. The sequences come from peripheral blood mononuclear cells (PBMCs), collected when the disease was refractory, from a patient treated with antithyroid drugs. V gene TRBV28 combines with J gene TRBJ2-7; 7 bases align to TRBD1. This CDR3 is CASRPSGGQAYEQYF. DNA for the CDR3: TGTGCCAGCAGACCTTCTGGTGGACAGGCGTACGAGCAGTACTTC.